This T cell receptor (beta chain) was sequenced in a study of control samples from healthy donors and cancer patients (TCRdb year 2020). The CDR3 contains 15 residues, cysteine and phenylalanine counted. The entry retains the CDR3 DNA only, 45 bases that are in frame from base 1. V is cut by 7 bases and J by 2 bases, and the space between the germline ends is 17 bases. The germline V gene (reference sequence) gives CDR1 as SGHAT and CDR2 as FQDESV. Details on this clone: What antigen it recognizes has not been identified. One base away there is no much larger clone; base qualities are not given.

Libraries were constructed by the immunoSEQ multiplex PCR assay. TCRdb mirrors the immuneACCESS table, restricted to in-frame sequences. Some clones are absent from its copies; in checked studies, under half trace to an unresolved V gene, and the reason for the others is unknown. Present in this sample are about 120,000 clones, 89% of which were seen just once. The ten largest make up approximately 39% of the sample. Input material: blood. Recombination connected TRBV11-1 to TRBJ2-5, with TRBD1 perhaps the D gene, on 6 matching bases. The sequence derives from a man over 45 in good health. The nucleotide sequence reads TGTGCCAGCAAGACTTTGGACAGTCAACAAGAGACCCAGTACTTC. It translates as CASKTLDSQQETQYF.